The sequence of this T cell receptor beta chain was determined in a study of OX40 agonist ivuxolimab in advanced cancers. As regards this clone: The antigen remains unidentified. The sample carries other DNA sequences with the same CDR3.

Study findings and constraints: Low normalized T-cell clonal expansion also characterized some of the nonresponders.

Data came from immunoSEQ multiplex PCR; TCRdb stores just in-frame clones and leaves some out. The sample includes more than 50,000 clones, 80% to 90% seen only once; the top ten take 2.4%. This TCR was sampled from an adult with an advanced solid tumor such as melanoma, head and neck, liver or kidney cancer. The sequencing here drew on CD4+ or CD8+ T cells sorted from blood, taken in a trial of the OX40 agonist ivuxolimab.

CDR3 protein: CSVEQGAGYGYTF. DNA of the CDR3: TGCAGCGTTGAACAGGGGGCCGGCTATGGCTACACCTTC. The gene calls are TRBV29-1 and TRBJ1-2; 8 bases line up with TRBD1. The J segment lost 4 bases and the V segment lost 2 bases, leaving 3 bases of the junction unmatched. Germline V CDR1 and CDR2: SQVTM, ANQGSEA. There are 13 residues in the CDR3.